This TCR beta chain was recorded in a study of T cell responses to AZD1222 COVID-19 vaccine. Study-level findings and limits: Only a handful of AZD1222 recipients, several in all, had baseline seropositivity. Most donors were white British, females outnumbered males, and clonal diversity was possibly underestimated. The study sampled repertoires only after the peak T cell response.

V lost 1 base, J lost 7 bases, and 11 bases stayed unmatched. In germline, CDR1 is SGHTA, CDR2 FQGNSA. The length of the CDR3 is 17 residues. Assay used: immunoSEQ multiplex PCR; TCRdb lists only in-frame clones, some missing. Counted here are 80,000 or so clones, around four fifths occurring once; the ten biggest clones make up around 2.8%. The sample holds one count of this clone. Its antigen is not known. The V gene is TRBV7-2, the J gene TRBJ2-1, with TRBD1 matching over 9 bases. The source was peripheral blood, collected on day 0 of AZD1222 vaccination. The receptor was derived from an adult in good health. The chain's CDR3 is CASSLEPQGAPSNEQFF. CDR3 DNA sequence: TGTGCCAGCAGCTTAGAACCACAGGGGGCTCCGTCGAATGAGCAGTTCTTC.